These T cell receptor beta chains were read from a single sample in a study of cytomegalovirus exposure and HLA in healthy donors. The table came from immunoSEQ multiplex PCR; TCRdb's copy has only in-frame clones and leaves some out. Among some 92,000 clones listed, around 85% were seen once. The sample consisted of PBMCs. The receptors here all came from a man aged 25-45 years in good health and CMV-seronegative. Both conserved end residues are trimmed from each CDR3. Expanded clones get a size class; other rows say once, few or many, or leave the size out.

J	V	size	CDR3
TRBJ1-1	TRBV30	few	AWKKHDRVDTEAF
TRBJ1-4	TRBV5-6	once	ASSGQEDANEKLF
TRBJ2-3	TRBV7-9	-	ASSLSTAGGVTDTQY
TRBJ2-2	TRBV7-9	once	ASSLGGRDTGELF
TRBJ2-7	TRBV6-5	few	ASSDRGAYEQY
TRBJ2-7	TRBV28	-	ASSFLGSGYEQY
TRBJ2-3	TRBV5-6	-	ASSLMWRDSSTDTQY
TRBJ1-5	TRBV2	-	ASRQGIRGQPQH
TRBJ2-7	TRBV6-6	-	ASSYPQGHEQY
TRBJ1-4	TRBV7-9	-	ASSSLRTSDRFGEKLF
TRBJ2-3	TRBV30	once	AWSLGQPPIADTQY
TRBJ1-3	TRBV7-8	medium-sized	ASSLQGGNTIY
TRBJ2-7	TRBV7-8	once	ASSLVNSREQY
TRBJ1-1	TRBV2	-	AKETGPYTEAF
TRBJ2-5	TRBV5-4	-	ASSSEGWGSETQY
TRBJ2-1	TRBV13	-	ASSFDRVNEQF
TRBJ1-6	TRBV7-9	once	ASSTGLQNSPLH
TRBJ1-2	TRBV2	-	ASSVGAGAYGYT